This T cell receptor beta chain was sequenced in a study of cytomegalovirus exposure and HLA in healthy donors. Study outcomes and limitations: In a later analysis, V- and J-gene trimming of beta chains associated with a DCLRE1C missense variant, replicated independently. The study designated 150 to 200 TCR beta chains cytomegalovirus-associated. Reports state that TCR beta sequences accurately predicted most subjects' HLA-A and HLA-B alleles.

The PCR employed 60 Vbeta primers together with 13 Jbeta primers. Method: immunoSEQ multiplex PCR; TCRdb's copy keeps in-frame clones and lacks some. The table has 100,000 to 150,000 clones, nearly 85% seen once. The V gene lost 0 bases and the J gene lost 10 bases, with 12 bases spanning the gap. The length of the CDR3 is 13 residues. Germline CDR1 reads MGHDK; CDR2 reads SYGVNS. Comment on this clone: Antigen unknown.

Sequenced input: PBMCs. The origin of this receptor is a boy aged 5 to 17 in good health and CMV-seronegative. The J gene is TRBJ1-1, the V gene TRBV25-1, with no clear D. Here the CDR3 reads CASSEYLGQRAFF. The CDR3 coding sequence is TGTGCCAGCAGTGAATATCTCGGCCAGCGAGCTTTCTTT. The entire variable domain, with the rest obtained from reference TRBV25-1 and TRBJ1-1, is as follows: EADIYQTPRYLVIGTGKKITLECSQTMGHDKMYWYQQDPGMELHLIHYSYGVNSTEKGDLSSESTVSRIRTEHFPLTLESARPSHTSQYLCASSEYLGQRAFFGQGTRLTVV.